One and the same sample provided the 28 T cell receptor beta chains below, sequenced in a study of Ad26.COV2.S vaccination and SARS-CoV-2 variants. Data came from immunoSEQ multiplex PCR; TCRdb stores just in-frame clones and leaves some out. The sample consists of under 600,000 clones, about 89% of them appearing once. The treatment was: 15 to 20 received Ad26.COV2.S at low or high dose, single or two shots; 5 received placebo; per-sample allocation not given. Each sample was drawn 63 days after the first injection (of vaccine or placebo). The sample consisted of peripheral blood, taken in a trial of Ad26.COV2.S vaccine versus placebo. These receptors were obtained from a person aged 18-60 years who received the Ad26.COV2.S COVID-19 vaccine or a placebo.

V and J are TRBV25-1 and TRBJ1-6; D is unclear. The CDR3 contains 14 residues. V lost 1 base, J lost 3 bases, and 4 bases lay in between. Germline CDR1 is MGHDK and CDR2 is SYGVNS. CDR3 loop: CASSEWRYNSPLHF. CDR3 nucleotides: TGTGCCAGCAGTGAATGGCGCTATAATTCACCCCTCCACTTT.

The chain combines TRBV13 with TRBJ2-5, with a weak D call TRBD2 (6 bases). Trimming shortened V by 4 bases and J by 5 bases, and 23 bases separated the two germline ends. CDR3 size: 17 residues. Germline V CDR1 and CDR2: PRHDT, FYEKMQ (reference sequence). The CDR3 region has the DNA TGTGCCAGCAGCTGGTATGCGACTAGTTTGGAGTGGGAGACCCAGTACTTC. Translation gives CASSWYATSLEWETQYF.

The gene calls are TRBV7-9 and TRBJ1-1; weak D call: TRBD1 (5 bases). The germline V and J ends were trimmed by 5 bases and 3 bases, with 19 bases remaining between them. The CDR3 runs 16 residues. Per the germline V gene, CDR1 is SEHNR and CDR2 is FQNEAQ (reference sequence). CDR3 amino acids: CASSLRGPPPHTEAFF. The CDR3 DNA reads as TGTGCCAGCAGCCTAAGGGGTCCACCGCCCCACACTGAAGCTTTCTTT.

The chain combines TRBV7-9 with TRBJ2-1; 16 bases align to TRBD2. Trimming took 5 bases from V and 10 from J; bases not matched to a gene: 8. The germline gives CDR1 SEHNR, CDR2 FQNEAQ (reference sequence). This CDR3 is 16 amino acids long. The CDR3 coding sequence is TGTGCCAGCAGCCACGGGACTAGCGGGAGGGCCCGGGAGCAGTTCTTC. This sequence encodes CASSHGTSGRAREQFF.

The V call is TRBV4-1, the J call TRBJ1-6; D is unclear. The CDR3 runs 16 residues. Germline CDR1 is MGHRA and CDR2 is YSYEKL. The ends were cut back, 3 bases at V and 8 bases at J, with 17 bases in the middle. In DNA, the CDR3 is TGCGCCAGCAGCCAGGGGATTGGATCGGAATATTCACCCCTCCACTTT. As protein: CASSQGIGSEYSPLHF.

The CDR3 sequence is CASSLAVSEGETQYF. In DNA form, the CDR3 reads TGCGCCAGCAGCCTGGCCGTTTCGGAGGGAGAGACCCAGTACTTC. The chain couples TRBV5-1 to TRBJ2-5, with a tentative D call TRBD2 (6 bases). V lost 4 bases and J lost 4, with 17 bases in between. This CDR3 spans 15 amino acids. CDR1 is SGHRS, CDR2 YFSETQ, per germline.

This chain connects TRBV5-1 to TRBJ2-3, with 9 bases that match TRBD2. With V trimmed by 0 bases and J by 2 bases, 1 base remained unmatched. Per the germline V gene, CDR1 is SGHRS and CDR2 is YFSETQ. The CDR3 is 15 amino acids. Here the CDR3 reads CASSLERGATDTQYF. The CDR3 DNA reads TGCGCCAGCAGCTTGGAGCGGGGGGCCACAGATACGCAGTATTTT.

V is TRBV24-1 and J is TRBJ2-6; the D gene is possibly TRBD2 (6 bases). CDR3 length equals 16 residues. The V and J ends lost 12 bases and 0 bases respectively, with 17 bases between them. CDR1 is KGHDR and CDR2 is SFDVKD in the germline V gene. The CDR3 DNA is TGTGCCTCCGGGGGTCCCACGGTCTCTGGGGCCAACGTCCTGACTTTC. Residues: CASGGPTVSGANVLTF.

This sequence joins TRBV28 and TRBJ2-7; D remains ambiguous. V lost 3 bases and J 6 bases, leaving 18 bases between the germline ends. This CDR3 has 15 residues. Germline CDR1 is MDHEN and CDR2 is SYDVKM. The CDR3 sequence: CASSFPPGRASEQYF. CDR3 in DNA: TGTGCCAGCAGTTTTCCCCCCGGAAGAGCGTCCGAGCAGTACTTC.

This chain joins TRBV19 and TRBJ2-2; TRBD2 is a possible D gene (5 bases). Germline values: CDR1 LNHDA, CDR2 SQIVND (reference sequence). V shed 7 bases and J shed 4 bases, with 16 bases lying between them. The CDR3 has 15 residues. The CDR3 is CASISPTSGTGELFF. The CDR3 nucleotides read TGTGCCAGTATCTCTCCAACTAGTGGCACCGGGGAGCTGTTTTTT.

CDR3 sequence reads: CASKKGLGRNTGELFF. In nucleotides, the CDR3 is TGTGCCAGCAAAAAGGGACTGGGCCGAAACACCGGGGAGCTGTTTTTT. The chain uses TRBV9 and TRBJ2-2; D possibly corresponds to TRBD2 (6 bases). CDR1 and CDR2 (germline): SGDLS, YYNGEE. Trimming cost V 6 bases and J 2 bases, with 17 bases left between them. The CDR3 spans 16 residues.

The genes are TRBV5-1 and TRBJ2-7; TRBD1 agrees at 8 bases. This CDR3 is 16 amino acids long. The ends lost 4 bases at V and 2 bases at J; junction bases unmatched: 11. Germline CDR1 and CDR2: SGHRS and YFSETQ. CDR3 amino acids: CASSHGQGLSTYEQYF. Written as DNA, the CDR3 is TGCGCCAGCAGCCACGGACAGGGATTGAGCACCTACGAGCAGTACTTC.

V usage is TRBV7-9 and J usage is TRBJ2-1; D assignment may be TRBD1 or TRBD2 (6 bases each). This CDR3 is built from 14 residues. CDR1 and CDR2 (germline): SEHNR, FQNEAQ (reference sequence). V lost 1 base and J lost 5, with 9 bases in between. CDR3 protein: CASSLGGADNEQFF. In DNA, the CDR3 is TGTGCCAGCAGCTTAGGGGGGGCCGACAATGAGCAGTTCTTC.

CDR3 sequence (DNA): TGCGCCAGCAGCCAGACACCGCAGGGATTCACCGGGGAGCTGTTTTTT. Its translation: CASSQTPQGFTGELFF. This chain connects TRBV4-1 to TRBJ2-2; TRBD1 is a possible D gene (5 bases). Trimming cost V 3 bases and J 4 bases, with 15 bases left between them. The CDR3 extends over 16 amino acids. CDR1 is MGHRA, CDR2 YSYEKL, per germline.

The V gene is TRBV5-6, the J gene TRBJ1-4; maybe TRBD1 (5 bases). This CDR3 has 14 residues. V lost 1 base and J lost 8, with 12 bases in between. The germline CDR1 and CDR2 sequences are SGHDT and YYEEEE. CDR3 amino acids: CASSLRGGGEKLFF. The CDR3 DNA reads TGTGCCAGCAGCTTGAGGGGAGGAGGCGAAAAACTGTTTTTT.

The chain couples TRBV5-1 to TRBJ2-4; TRBD2 matches 9 bases. This CDR3 is built from 15 residues. J gave up 3 bases and V 5 bases, and 6 bases lay outside the gene matches. Germline-derived CDR1 and CDR2 are SGHRS and YFSETQ. CDR3 coding DNA: TGCGCCAGCAGTCCTAGCGGGACGGGCAAAAACATTCAGTACTTC. Translated: CASSPSGTGKNIQYF.

The chain joins TRBV13 to TRBJ1-1; unclear D gene. The CDR3 length is 15 residues. Deletions cut 3 bases from V and 2 bases from J, with 13 bases between. In germline, CDR1 is PRHDT, CDR2 FYEKMQ (reference sequence). CDR3 residues: CASSFFSGDNTEAFF. The CDR3 DNA reads TGTGCCAGCAGCTTCTTTTCAGGAGACAACACTGAAGCTTTCTTT. The variable domain in full, completed from reference TRBV13 and TRBJ1-1, reads AAGVIQSPRHLIKEKRETATLKCYPIPRHDTVYWYQQGPGQDPQFLISFYEKMQSDKGSIPDRFSAQQFSDYHSELNMSSLELGDSALYFCASSFFSGDNTEAFFGQGTRLTVV.

This sequence joins TRBV5-6 and TRBJ2-7, with no clear D. Germline V CDR1 and CDR2: SGHDT, YYEEEE. V lost 4 bases and J 0 bases, leaving 8 bases between the germline ends. This CDR3 has 13 amino acids. CDR3 sequence (DNA): TGTGCCAGCAGCGCCCGGGTCTCCTACGAGCAGTACTTC. Its translation: CASSARVSYEQYF.

The rearrangement joins TRBV28 to TRBJ2-5; 9 bases agree with TRBD1. V shed 2 bases, J shed 7 bases, and the junction held 11 bases outside the gene matches. The V gene's germline CDR1 is MDHEN and CDR2 SYDVKM. The CDR3 has 16 amino acids. CDR3 bases: TGTGCCAGCAGTTTAGTCCCCGGGACAGGGTTTGGGACCCAGTACTTC. This translates into CASSLVPGTGFGTQYF.

Here the CDR3 reads CASSVGTFSYNSPLHF. Written as DNA, the CDR3 is TGTGCCAGCAGCGTAGGTACCTTCTCCTATAATTCACCCCTCCACTTT. The chain is built from TRBV7-9 and TRBJ1-6; D uncertain. CDR1 is SEHNR and CDR2 is FQNEAQ in the germline V gene (reference sequence). The CDR3 sequence is 16 residues long. V lost 5 bases and J lost 0, with 11 bases in between.

The V call is TRBV9, the J call TRBJ1-3; D gene unclear. Trimming removed 3 bases at V and 6 bases at J, with 13 bases between. CDR3 length: 14 residues. Germline-derived CDR1 and CDR2 are SGDLS and YYNGEE. The CDR3 DNA reads TGTGCCAGCAGCGCCGACGGGTGGAAAAACACCATATATTTT. This translates into CASSADGWKNTIYF.

The chain employs TRBV28 and TRBJ1-2; 12 bases map to TRBD1. V gave up 5 bases and J gave up 5 bases; unmatched junction bases: 6. CDR3 length equals 15 residues. Germline CDR1 is MDHEN and CDR2 is SYDVKM. The CDR3, as DNA: TGTGCCAGCAGTCTCCCGGGACAGGGGGCTTATGGCTACACCTTC. Translation: CASSLPGQGAYGYTF.

The rearrangement joins TRBV7-9 to TRBJ1-4, with a possible D match to TRBD1 (6 bases). The ends were cut back, 5 bases at V and 8 bases at J, with 15 bases in the middle. This CDR3 is 14 amino acids long. Germline CDR1 and CDR2: SEHNR and FQNEAQ (reference sequence). The CDR3 loop is CASSEDSRREKLFF. The CDR3 DNA is TGTGCCAGCAGCGAGGACAGCCGACGGGAAAAACTGTTTTTT.

The J gene is TRBJ1-5, the V gene TRBV11-2; D ambiguous. CDR3 length: 13 amino acids. V lost 8 bases and J 3 bases, leaving 11 bases between the germline ends. Germline V lookup: CDR1 SGHAT, CDR2 FQNNGV. The CDR3 DNA sequence: TGTGCCAGCGGTTCTAATCTCAATCAGCCCCAGCATTTT. This codes for CASGSNLNQPQHF.

J is TRBJ2-3 and V is TRBV27; D assignment may be TRBD1 or TRBD2 (6 bases each). The CDR3 is 14 residues long. V dropped 2 bases and J dropped 6 bases, with 12 bases sitting between them. Germline V lookup: CDR1 MNHEY, CDR2 SMNVEV (reference sequence). The CDR3 region has the DNA TGTGCCAGCAGTTTAAGGGGGGCCGGGGATACGCAGTATTTT. Translation gives CASSLRGAGDTQYF.

The chain recombines TRBV27 with TRBJ2-7; 13 bases are shared with TRBD2. The germline gives CDR1 MNHEY, CDR2 SMNVEV (reference sequence). Germline trimming cut 5 bases from V and 1 base from J; bases unmatched to any gene: 17. The CDR3 has 20 residues. The CDR3 loop reads CASSQLTGTSGIYESYEQYF. The CDR3 DNA reads TGTGCCAGCAGTCAACTAACCGGGACTAGCGGGATTTATGAGTCCTACGAGCAGTACTTC.

This clone appeared a few times. The CDR3 DNA sequence: TGTGCCAGCAGCTTAGCCGGGGAGCAGTACTTC. Translated, it gives CASSLAGEQYF. This rearrangement joins TRBV11-2 to TRBJ2-7, with D unclear. Trimming left V 1 base short and J 7 bases short, with 5 bases between. CDR1 is SGHAT, CDR2 FQNNGV, per germline. The CDR3 runs to 11 residues.

This chain connects TRBV30 to TRBJ1-2; D is undetermined. The germline CDR1 and CDR2 sequences are GTSNPN and SVGIG (reference sequence). This CDR3 is built from 17 residues. V lost 0 bases and J lost 8, with 25 bases in between. The CDR3 bases are TGTGCCTGGAGTGTGGGTCTTAGAGTGGACCCCAAGAAGGGCTACACCTTC. Protein: CAWSVGLRVDPKKGYTF. Complete variable domain (other parts from reference TRBV30 and TRBJ1-2): SQTIHQWPATLVQPVGSPLSLECTVEGTSNPNLYWYRQAAGRGLQLLFYSVGIGQISSEVPQNLSASRPQDRQFILSSKKLLLSDSGFYLCAWSVGLRVDPKKGYTFGSGTRLTVV.